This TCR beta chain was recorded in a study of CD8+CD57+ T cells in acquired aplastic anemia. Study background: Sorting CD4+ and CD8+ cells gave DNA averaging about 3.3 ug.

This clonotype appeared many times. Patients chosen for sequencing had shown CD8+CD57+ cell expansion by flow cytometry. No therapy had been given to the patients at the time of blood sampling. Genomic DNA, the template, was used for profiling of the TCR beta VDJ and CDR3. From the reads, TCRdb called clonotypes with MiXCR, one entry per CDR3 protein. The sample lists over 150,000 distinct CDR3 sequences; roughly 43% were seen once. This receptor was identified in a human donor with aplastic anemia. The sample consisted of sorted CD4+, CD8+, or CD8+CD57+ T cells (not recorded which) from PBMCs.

CDR3 coding DNA: TGTGCCAGTAGTAGGGCCCCCTCCGGGAGTGTCGGTCAGCCCCAGCATTTT. Protein sequence: CASSRAPSGSVGQPQHF. The chain combines TRBV19 with TRBJ1-5; D gene ambiguous. Trimming pared 4 bases from V and 6 bases from J, leaving 22 bases between. The CDR3 covers 17 residues. The V gene's germline CDR1 is LNHDA and CDR2 SQIVND (reference sequence).